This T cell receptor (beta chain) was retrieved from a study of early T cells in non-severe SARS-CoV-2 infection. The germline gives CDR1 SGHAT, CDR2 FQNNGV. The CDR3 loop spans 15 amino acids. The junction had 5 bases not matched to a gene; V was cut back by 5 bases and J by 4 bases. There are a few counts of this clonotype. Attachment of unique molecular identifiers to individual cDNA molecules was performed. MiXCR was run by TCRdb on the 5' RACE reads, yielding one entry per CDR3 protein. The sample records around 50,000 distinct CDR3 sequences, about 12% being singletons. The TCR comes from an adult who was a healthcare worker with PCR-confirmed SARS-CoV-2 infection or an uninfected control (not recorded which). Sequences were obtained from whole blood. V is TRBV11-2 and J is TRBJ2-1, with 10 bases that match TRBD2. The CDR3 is CASSGGTSVYNEQFF. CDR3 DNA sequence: TGTGCCAGCAGCGGTGGGACTAGCGTTTACAATGAGCAGTTCTTC.